This T cell receptor (beta chain) was sequenced in a study of blood T cell repertoires in COVID-19. The V and J ends lost 3 bases and 0 bases respectively, with 15 bases between them. Germline V lookup: CDR1 KGHSH, CDR2 LQKENI. The CDR3 has 17 amino acids. Original handling: How many nucleated cells were present was estimated from reference gene primer amplification. The data were produced by immunoSEQ multiplex PCR, yet TCRdb's version contains in-frame clones alone and is incomplete. V, J and clone size are those of that table, while D and trimming were read from the DNA. The table lists approximately 300,000 clones, about 82% of them singletons.

This clonotype was obtained from a woman in her forties or fifties with acute or convalescent COVID-19. The sample was peripheral blood. The chain combines TRBV18 with TRBJ1-3; D might be TRBD1 (5 bases). DNA of the CDR3: TGTGCCAGCTCACCTACTCCAGGGTTCTTCTCTGGAAACACCATATATTTT. It is translated as CASSPTPGFFSGNTIYF. The whole variable domain, remainder taken from reference TRBV18 and TRBJ1-3, is NAGVMQNPRHLVRRRGQEARLRCSPMKGHSHVYWYRQLPEEGLKFMVYLQKENIIDESGMPKERFSAEFPKEGPSILRIQQVVRGDSAAYFCASSPTPGFFSGNTIYFGEGSWLTVV.